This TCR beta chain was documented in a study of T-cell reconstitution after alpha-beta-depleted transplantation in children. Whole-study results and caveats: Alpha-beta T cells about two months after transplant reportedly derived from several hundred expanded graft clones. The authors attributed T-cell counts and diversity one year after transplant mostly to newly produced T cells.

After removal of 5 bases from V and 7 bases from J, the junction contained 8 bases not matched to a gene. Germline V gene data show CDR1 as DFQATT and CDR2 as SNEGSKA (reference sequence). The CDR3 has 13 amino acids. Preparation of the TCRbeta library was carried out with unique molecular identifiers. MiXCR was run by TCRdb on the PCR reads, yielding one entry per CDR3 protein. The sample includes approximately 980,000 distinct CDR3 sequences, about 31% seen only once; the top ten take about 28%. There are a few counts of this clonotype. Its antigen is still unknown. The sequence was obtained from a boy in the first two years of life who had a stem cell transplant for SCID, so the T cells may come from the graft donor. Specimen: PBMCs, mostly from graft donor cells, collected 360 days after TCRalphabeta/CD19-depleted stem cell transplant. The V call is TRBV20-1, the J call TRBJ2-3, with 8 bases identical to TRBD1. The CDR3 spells CSAPQGARNTQYF. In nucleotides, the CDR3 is TGCAGTGCTCCCCAGGGGGCTAGGAATACGCAGTATTTT.